This T cell receptor (beta chain) was sequenced for a study of tumor and adjacent non-tumor tissue in lung cancer (dated by TCRdb to 2016 to 2019). Background for the entire study: Of the cohort, 11 to 12 patients had adenocarcinoma, 2 had squamous cell carcinoma and 1 had small cell lung cancer. The roughly 15 patients were aged roughly 31 to 80 years, included 10 men and 5 women, and had TNM stage I to III disease. Sequencing generated a total of more than 95,000,000 productive TCRbeta reads, averaging around 4.2 million reads per sample. Bulk TCRbeta repertoires were compared between lung tumor tissue and matched distant non-tumor lung tissue obtained from 15 lung cancer patients. TCRbeta CDR3 sequencing was performed on 25 to 35 paired specimens, with one tumor sample and one normal lung sample collected per patient. Beyond this particular receptor, the publication reports: The top 100 clones accounted for a significantly larger cumulative portion of the repertoire in normal lung than in tumor tissue. With only about 16 patients in the cohort, the authors noted that larger samples and more detailed clinical data are needed. Because peripheral blood was not sequenced, the blood TCRbeta repertoires of the lung cancer patients in the study went unexamined. Younger patients had significantly higher TCR diversity, and higher tumor TCR diversity was associated with shorter overall and disease-free survival. TCR diversity (inverse Simpson) was significantly higher in tumor than in normal lung tissue (about 400 vs 150, P = 0.0075, Mann-Whitney U test). Neither the sequencing platform nor unique molecular identifiers are named or mentioned anywhere in the methods.

CDR1 DFQATT and CDR2 SNEGSKA are derived from the germline V gene (reference sequence). Reading from cysteine to phenylalanine, the CDR3 counts 14 amino acids. Only the CDR3 region is kept as DNA, spanning 42 bases read in frame from base 1. The V end gives up 5 bases and the J end 3 bases, leaving 7 bases in the junction not matched to a gene. The library relied on multiplex PCR. Instrument on record: Illumina HiSeq 2500. TCRbeta libraries were constructed through three rounds of nested PCR with primers (Table S4) according to protocols modified from ARM-PCR. PCR products of 200-500 bp were gel-excised and purified with the QIAquick gel extraction kit before sequencing. The authors' pipeline ran thus. Trimmomatic was used to clean the reads, FLASH merged the cleaned reads into complete CDR3 sequences, and MiTCR assigned the sequences to V(D)J germline segments. Clonal diversity was calculated as the inverse Simpson's index using VDJtools. Productive reads were defined as in-frame sequences without a premature stop codon. TCRdb passed the public sequencing reads through fastp at Q25 and MiXCR, retaining productive beta sequences. Each record represents a unique CDR3 protein, reported with the most common genes and DNA among its rows. Here the V and J calls rest on TCRdb's processing, not on the authors' analysis. The sample profile shows more than 95,000 distinct CDR3 sequences; roughly 67% of them were found once. The ten top clones hold roughly 12% of the sample.

Bulk unsorted tissue served as the source for RNA extraction, and RNA quality was assessed using a NanoDrop ND-1000 and an Agilent 2100. Newly diagnosed lung cancer patients without prior chemotherapy who had been admitted for thoracic surgery in China between August and November 2014 were enrolled as donors. Patients with previous radiotherapy or chemotherapy, or with another concurrent cancer, were excluded from the study. Surgical tissue pieces of 1-2 cm3 were preserved in RNAlater solution and stored at -80 °C until use. Comment on this clonotype: The antigen it recognizes is unknown. It has no much larger one-base neighbor in the sample; base qualities were not kept.

The TCR sequence derives from a man aged 25-45 years with non-small cell lung cancer. Here the chain combines TRBV20-1 and TRBJ2-1; a stretch of 7 junction bases matches TRBD1. The sequenced material came from lung tumor tissue. CDR3 protein: CSAALGQNYNEQFF. The sequenced DNA is TGCAGTGCTGCCCTGGGACAGAACTACAATGAGCAGTTCTTC.